A selection of T cell receptor beta chains follows, all from one sample in a study of blood T cell repertoires in COVID-19. Sequencing was performed with immunoSEQ multiplex PCR; in TCRdb, only in-frame clones are kept and a portion is missing. Among about 320,000 clones listed, about 91% were seen once. Sample: peripheral blood. All receptors come from a woman under 40 with COVID-19, enrolled during active disease. CDR3s include the opening cysteine and the closing phenylalanine or tryptophan. The D gene is left open where the match is weak. Only part of the rows carry a size: once, few, many, or a class if the clone is expanded.

V	size	D	J	CDR3	DNA
TRBV7-4	-	TRBD1	TRBJ1-6	CASSLGPDRFDSPLHF	TGTGCCAGCAGCTTAGGCCCGGACAGGTTTGATTCACCCCTCCACTTT
TRBV6-1	-	-	TRBJ2-1	CASSGTVASSYNEQFF	TGTGCCAGCAGTGGAACTGTCGCAAGCTCCTACAATGAGCAGTTCTTC
TRBV6-1	-	-	TRBJ1-2	CASSDAVGGPRGYTF	TGTGCCAGCAGTGATGCCGTCGGAGGGCCTAGGGGCTACACCTTC
TRBV7-9	-	TRBD1	TRBJ1-6	CASSSGTGGGSPLHF	TGTGCCAGCAGCTCAGGGACAGGGGGCGGTTCACCCCTCCACTTT
TRBV3-1/TRBV3-2	-	TRBD1	TRBJ1-1	CASSPNRGWTEAFF	TGTGCCAGCAGCCCAAACAGGGGGTGGACTGAAGCTTTCTTT
TRBV9	-	TRBD1	TRBJ1-2	CASSPQGFNGYTF	TGTGCCAGCAGCCCACAGGGGTTTAATGGCTACACCTTC
TRBV4-3	-	-	TRBJ1-1	CASSQDHSGTEAFF	TGCGCCAGCAGCCAAGACCACTCGGGGACTGAAGCTTTCTTT
TRBV4-1	-	-	TRBJ1-6	CASSQDYSTRSPLHF	TGCGCCAGCAGCCAAGATTATAGCACTCGGAGCCCCCTCCACTTT
TRBV28	-	-	TRBJ2-1	CASTVQGRNEQFF	TGTGCCAGCACTGTACAGGGACGGAATGAGCAGTTCTTC
TRBV6-2/TRBV6-3	-	TRBD1	TRBJ2-2	CASSIQGSGELFF	TGTGCCAGCAGCATACAGGGGTCCGGGGAGCTGTTTTTT
TRBV3-1/TRBV3-2	-	-	TRBJ2-1	CASSLGQQAINEQFF	TGTGCCAGCAGCCTTGGACAGCAAGCTATCAATGAGCAGTTCTTC
TRBV15	-	-	TRBJ1-2	CATTEGRGRNYGYTF	TGTGCCACCACCGAGGGGAGGGGCCGGAACTATGGCTACACCTTC
TRBV29-1	-	-	TRBJ2-7	CSVEEPSGLESSYEQYF	TGCAGCGTTGAAGAGCCTTCCGGGTTGGAGAGCTCCTACGAGCAGTACTTC
TRBV4-1	-	TRBD1	TRBJ1-1	CASRVTTYTGGLGTEAFF	TGCGCCAGCAGAGTAACAACATATACAGGGGGCTTGGGCACTGAAGCTTTCTTT
TRBV6-2/TRBV6-3	many	TRBD1	TRBJ2-1	CASSQGTGGNEQFF	TGTGCCAGCAGTCAAGGGACAGGGGGCAATGAGCAGTTCTTC
TRBV2	-	-	TRBJ2-5	CASSASWRETQYF	TGTGCCAGCAGTGCAAGTTGGAGGGAGACCCAGTACTTC
TRBV27	-	TRBD1	TRBJ1-1	CASSHGTGQAFF	TGTGCCAGCAGTCACGGGACAGGTCAAGCTTTCTTT
TRBV3-1/TRBV3-2	-	TRBD1	TRBJ2-3	CASSQDGRTGSTDTQYF	TGTGCCAGCAGCCAAGATGGACGGACAGGAAGCACAGATACGCAGTATTTT
TRBV19	-	-	TRBJ1-2	CASSPGGGAEYGYTF	TGTGCCAGTAGTCCGGGAGGAGGGGCAGAATATGGCTACACCTTC
TRBV7-2	once	TRBD1	TRBJ1-5	CASSLAAGGNQPQHF	TGTGCCAGCAGCTTAGCGGCAGGGGGTAATCAGCCCCAGCATTTT
TRBV29-1	once	-	TRBJ2-3	CSVDKGVSTDTQYF	TGCAGCGTTGATAAGGGGGTGAGCACAGATACGCAGTATTTT
TRBV4-2	-	TRBD2	TRBJ2-5	CASSQVSGAEETQYF	TGTGCCAGCAGCCAAGTAAGCGGGGCGGAGGAGACCCAGTACTTC
TRBV5-1	-	TRBD1	TRBJ1-6	CASSSGGTGDNSPLHF	TGCGCCAGCAGCTCCGGGGGGACAGGGGATAATTCACCCCTCCACTTT
TRBV29-1	-	-	TRBJ1-2	CSVPRGGAYGYTF	TGCAGCGTCCCCCGGGGGGGCGCCTATGGCTACACCTTC
TRBV5-4	-	TRBD1	TRBJ1-2	CASSPRGTGGGGYTF	TGTGCCAGCAGCCCGAGAGGGACAGGGGGAGGAGGCTACACCTTC
TRBV4-2	-	-	TRBJ2-5	CASSQEGVGGRETQYF	TGTGCCAGCAGCCAAGAGGGAGTAGGCGGAAGGGAGACCCAGTACTTC
TRBV7-9	-	-	TRBJ1-1	CASSFYREGTEAFF	TGTGCCAGCAGCTTCTACAGGGAGGGCACTGAAGCTTTCTTT
TRBV5-1	-	-	TRBJ1-1	CASSARVFVGTEAFF	TGCGCCAGCAGCGCCAGGGTTTTCGTGGGAACTGAAGCTTTCTTT
TRBV27	-	-	TRBJ1-2	CASSRSEKDIYGYTF	TGTGCCAGCAGTCGCTCGGAGAAGGACATCTATGGCTACACCTTC
TRBV5-6	-	-	TRBJ1-1	CASSLTGQNAEAFF	TGTGCCAGCAGCTTGACAGGGCAGAACGCTGAAGCTTTCTTT
TRBV5-1	-	-	TRBJ2-7	CASSSHIAGYEQYF	TGCGCCAGCAGCTCACATATCGCGGGATACGAGCAGTACTTC
TRBV7-8	once	-	TRBJ1-1	CASAGHMNTEAFF	TGTGCCAGCGCAGGGCACATGAACACTGAAGCTTTCTTT
TRBV4-1	-	-	TRBJ1-2	CASSRQALDGGYGYTF	TGCGCCAGCAGCCGTCAGGCCTTGGATGGAGGCTATGGCTACACCTTC
TRBV12-5	-	-	TRBJ1-2	CASGGPNYGYTF	TGTGCTAGTGGCGGTCCGAACTATGGCTACACCTTC
TRBV4-1	few	-	TRBJ1-5	CASSQGFTYSNQPQHF	TGCGCCAGCAGCCAGGGCTTTACCTATAGCAATCAGCCCCAGCATTTT
TRBV19	-	-	TRBJ1-5	CASSIGTKGVNQPQHF	TGTGCCAGTAGTATCGGGACAAAAGGGGTCAATCAGCCCCAGCATTTT
TRBV7-2	-	-	TRBJ2-3	CASSLHQTDTQYF	TGTGCCAGCAGCTTACATCAAACAGATACGCAGTATTTT